A single sample gave rise to the 21 T cell receptor beta chains below, sequenced in a study of tumor-infiltrating lymphocytes in primary liver carcinoma. Each 20-30 mg portion of unsorted bulk tissue served as the source for co-extraction of RNA and DNA. From around 530 ng of total RNA, TCR beta-specific cDNA was reverse-transcribed using a constant-region primer. What produced the TCR beta libraries was three nested multiplex PCR rounds using slightly modified ARM-PCR. The first two PCR rounds, around 10 cycles each, used TRBV1-TRBV30 forward primers and a C-beta reverse primer. TCRdb analysed the multiplex PCR reads with MiXCR anew, one entry per CDR3 protein. The data hold about 100,000 distinct CDR3 sequences, with about two thirds observed a single time. The sequenced sample consisted of liver tumor tissue from sampling region 2. As for subset: tumor region T2, inferior pole. Receptor source: a woman aged 55-70 years with primary liver carcinoma and hepatitis B virus infection.

The count of this clonotype is one. CDR3 loop: CASRKTQGIALYF. In DNA, the CDR3 is TGTGCCAGCAGAAAGACCCAGGGGATTGCGCTGTATTTT. The chain joins TRBV5-8 to TRBJ2-3; possibly TRBD1 for D (6 bases). V lost 5 bases and J 14 bases, leaving 21 bases between the germline ends. CDR1 is SGHTS, CDR2 YDEGEE, per germline. This CDR3 contains 13 residues.

This chain uses TRBV25-1 with TRBJ2-1; 7 bases line up with TRBD2. This CDR3 has 12 residues. J lost 9 bases, V lost 3 bases, and 2 bases had no gene match. Germline V gene sequence: CDR1 MGHDK, CDR2 SYGVNS. The CDR3 region is CASSDSGGEQFF. In DNA, the CDR3 is TGTGCCAGCAGTGATTCGGGGGGTGAGCAGTTCTTC.

Of note for this clonotype: Germline and junction disagree at one end, which may indicate a read error. This chain links TRBV5-6 with TRBJ2-3; the D gene is possibly TRBD2 (5 bases). This CDR3 is built from 16 residues. The germline V gene has CDR1 SGHDT and CDR2 YYEEEE. The CDR3 coding sequence is TGTGTCAGCAGCTTGTTAGGCACCTCTAGCACAGATACGCATTATTTT. Protein: CVSSLLGTSSTDTHYF. Complete variable domain (other parts from reference TRBV5-6 and TRBJ2-3): DAGVTQSPTHLIKTRGQQVTLRCSPKSGHDTVSWYQQALGQGPQFIFQYYEEEERQRGNFPDRFSGHQFPNYSSELNVNALLLGDSALYLCVSSLLGTSSTDTHYFGPGTRLTVL.

Concerning this clonotype: One end of the junction does not line up with germline, which may come from a read error. This sequence joins TRBV11-1 and TRBJ2-3; TRBD2 matches 7 bases. The CDR3 extends over 14 amino acids. CDR1 is SGHAT, CDR2 FQDESV, per germline (reference sequence). The CDR3 DNA is TGTGCCAGCAGATTAATGCAACGTGCGGGAGAGTATCGCTTT. Its protein is CASRLMQRAGEYRF.

To note about this clonotype: Germline and junction disagree at one end, which may indicate a read error. This chain uses TRBV4-2 with TRBJ1-1; 9 bases are shared with TRBD1. The germline V gene has CDR1 LGHNA and CDR2 YNFKEQ. This CDR3 has 17 residues. CDR3 sequence (DNA): TGTGCCAGCAGCCAGACGTACAGGGGGCTTGCTGACACCGAAGCTTTCTTT. Its protein product is CASSQTYRGLADTEAFF.

In regard to this clonotype: Given a much more abundant clone one base away, this may be a read error. The chain is built from TRBV28 and TRBJ2-5; D unclear. The CDR3 contains 11 residues. V shed 0 bases and J shed 7 bases, with 3 bases lying between them. The V gene's germline CDR1 is MDHEN and CDR2 SYDVKM. As DNA, the CDR3 is TGTGCCAGCAGTTTATGGGGGACCCAGTACTTC. This sequence encodes CASSLWGTQYF. Supplemented by reference TRBV28 and TRBJ2-5, the full variable domain reads DVKVTQSSRYLVKRTGEKVFLECVQDMDHENMFWYRQDPGLGLRLIYFSYDVKMKEKGDIPEGYSVSREKKERFSLILESASTNQTSMYLCASSLWGTQYFGPGTRLLVL.

This clonotype was counted a few times. This sequence may be a read error, since a much larger clone differs from it by one base. The chain combines TRBV4-1 with TRBJ2-7; the match to TRBD1 covers 8 bases. Germline lookup yields CDR1 MGHRA and CDR2 YSYEKL. The trim removed 4 bases at V and 1 base at J, leaving 6 bases unmatched. This CDR3 contains 15 residues. CDR3 in amino acids: CASSRATGASYEQYF. The CDR3, as DNA: TGCGCCAGCAGCCGGGCGACAGGGGCATCCTACGAGCAGTACTTC.

A remark on this clonotype: Because the CDR3 is missing its conserved closing phenylalanine or tryptophan, this is likely a read error. The chain joins TRBV20-1 to TRBJ1-5; D may be TRBD1 (6 bases). Trimming stripped 6 bases from V and 4 bases from J, with 19 bases between. Germline V gene data show CDR1 as DFQATT and CDR2 as SNEGSKA (reference sequence). The CDR3 sequence is 15 residues long. In DNA, the CDR3 is TGCAGTGCCATTCAACCGGGACACGGTAATCAGCCCCAGCATTTA. Translating gives CSAIQPGHGNQPQHL.

Only a few counts were recorded for this clonotype. This may be a read error: a much more frequent sequence differs by one nucleotide. The chain recombines TRBV4-1 with TRBJ2-7; TRBD1 aligns across 8 bases. Germline assignment: CDR1 MGHRA and CDR2 YSYEKL. The CDR3 is made up of 15 amino acids. The CDR3 DNA reads TGCGCCAGCAGCCCCCAGGGGGCAGGGATCTACGAGCGGTACTTC. This sequence encodes CASSPQGAGIYERYF.

Comments on this clonotype: The junction departs from germline at one end; a sequencing error may be responsible. The rearrangement uses TRBV5-1 and TRBJ1-1; possibly TRBD1 for D (6 bases). The germline V gene encodes CDR1 SGHRS and CDR2 YFSETQ. The CDR3 spans 14 residues. CDR3 sequence: CASRLGHGYTEAFF. The CDR3 DNA reads TGCGCCAGCCGCTTGGGACATGGATACACTGAAGCTTTCTTT.

This chain links TRBV5-5 with TRBJ2-3; D ambiguous. Germline loops: CDR1 SGHKS, CDR2 YYEKEE (reference sequence). V lost 0 bases to trimming and J lost 6 bases, with 17 bases between them. The CDR3 is 16 amino acids. The CDR3 protein is CASSLGVAEVGDTQYF. The CDR3 coding sequence is TGTGCCAGCAGCTTGGGCGTTGCGGAAGTGGGCGATACGCAGTATTTT.

This clonotype was found a few times. A single base separates this from a much larger clone, so it may be a read error. V and J are TRBV12-3 or TRBV12-4 and TRBJ2-1; tentative D call: TRBD1 (6 bases). CDR3 length: 13 amino acids. The V gene lost 10 bases and the J gene lost 4 bases, with 14 bases spanning the gap. CDR3 sequence reads: CANRAGQYNEQFF. In nucleotides, the CDR3 is TGTGCCAACAGAGCCGGACAGTACAATGAGCAGTTCTTC.

Concerning this clonotype: The junction and the germline gene differ at one end; a read error may be behind it. This rearrangement joins TRBV4-2 to TRBJ2-7; no clear D gene. Germline V gives CDR1 LGHNA, CDR2 YNFKEQ. CDR3 length: 13 amino acids. Written as DNA, the CDR3 is TGTGCCAGCAACCCCCGTTTACTCTACGAACAGTACTTC. It translates to CASNPRLLYEQYF.

In this sample, this clonotype is medium-sized. The chain combines TRBV11-2 with TRBJ2-6; no clear D. Germline CDR1 is SGHAT and CDR2 is FQNNGV. Trimming removed 5 bases at V and 0 bases at J, with 5 bases between. The CDR3 runs 14 residues. The CDR3 here is CASSPPSGANVLTF. In nucleotides, the CDR3 is TGTGCCAGCAGCCCCCCCTCTGGGGCCAACGTCCTGACTTTC.

The table lists this clonotype with many counts. The gene calls are TRBV28 and TRBJ2-2; D possibly corresponds to TRBD1 (5 bases). This CDR3 is 15 amino acids long. Germline loops: CDR1 MDHEN, CDR2 SYDVKM. V lost 2 bases and J lost 4, with 11 bases in between. The CDR3 region has the DNA TGTGCCAGCAGTTTAGCAGGGTCGAGCACCGGGGAGCTGTTTTTT. It translates to CASSLAGSSTGELFF.

To note about this clonotype: The CDR3 ends on some other residue instead of the conserved phenylalanine or tryptophan, so this is likely a read error. The rearrangement uses TRBV10-3 and TRBJ2-1; a weak D match, TRBD2 (5 bases). Germline loops: CDR1 ENHRY, CDR2 SYGVKD. Trimming stripped 3 bases from V and 12 bases from J, with 15 bases between. The CDR3 consists of 13 residues. This CDR3 is CAISDHEGGGQFL. The CDR3, as DNA: TGTGCCATCAGTGATCACGAGGGTGGCGGGCAGTTCTTA.

On this clonotype: The junction shows a germline mismatch at one end, possibly a read error. The rearrangement joins TRBV29-1 to TRBJ1-2, with D possibly being TRBD1 (5 bases). The CDR3 is 13 residues long. From germline, CDR1 is SQVTM and CDR2 ANQGSEA. The CDR3 sequence is CSVEEGDWNGYTF. DNA of the CDR3: TGCAGCGTTGAAGAAGGGGATTGGAATGGTTACACCTTC. The full variable domain, rest sourced from reference TRBV29-1 and TRBJ1-2, is SAVISQKPSRDICQRGTSLTIQCQVDSQVTMMFWYRQQPGQSLTLIATANQGSEATYESGFVIDKFPISRPNLTFSTLTVSNMSPEDSSIYLCSVEEGDWNGYTFGSGTRLTVV.

This clonotype was counted once. Given a much more abundant clone one base away, this may be a read error. The chain joins TRBV28 to TRBJ2-1; 8 nucleotides match TRBD2. This CDR3 is built from 15 residues. The germline V gene encodes CDR1 MDHEN and CDR2 SYDVKM. Here the CDR3 DNA reads TGTGCCAGCAGTACGGGAGGGCCCCGGGGTTTTGAGCAGTCCTTC. Protein sequence: CASSTGGPRGFEQSF.

A note on this clonotype: Given a much more abundant clone one base away, this may be a read error. J is TRBJ1-1 and V is TRBV5-4, with no clear D. In germline, CDR1 is SGHNT, CDR2 YYREEE (reference sequence). This CDR3 is 14 amino acids long. The CDR3 is CAGSTFTENTEAFF. CDR3 sequence (DNA): TGTGCCGGCAGCACCTTTACAGAGAACACTGAAGCTTTCTTT.

This clonotype occurred once. One end of the junction fails to match germline, which may point to a read error. CDR3 DNA sequence: TGTGCCAGCAGCCCAGGGACATGGCCAGAGACCCAGTATTTC. Its translation: CASSPGTWPETQYF. The chain has TRBV4-2 and TRBJ2-5, with a tentative D call TRBD1 (6 bases). Germline CDR1 and CDR2: LGHNA and YNFKEQ. The CDR3 extends over 14 amino acids.

In this sample, this clonotype turned up many times. V is TRBV6-1 and J is TRBJ2-7; 9 bases map to TRBD1. Germline V gives CDR1 MNHNS, CDR2 SASEGT. J was trimmed by 0 bases and V by 5 bases; bases with no gene match: 11. The CDR3 runs 17 residues. The CDR3 sequence is CASSSKIGTGTSYEQYF. CDR3 bases: TGTGCCAGCAGTTCTAAAATTGGGACAGGGACCTCCTACGAGCAGTACTTC.